Listed here are 10 T cell receptor beta chains from one sample, sequenced in a study of blood T cell repertoires in COVID-19. Profiling relied on immunoSEQ multiplex PCR, and the TCRdb table lists in-frame clones only, not all of them. The table lists around 310,000 clones, nearly 90% of them singletons. The sequenced sample was PBMCs or T cells enriched from blood (not recorded which). These receptors were taken from a woman aged 25 to 39 who had recovered from COVID-19.

The chain joins TRBV7-2 to TRBJ2-5, with D unclear. Looked up from germline, CDR1 is SGHTA and CDR2 is FQGNSA. V gave up 1 base and J gave up 5 bases, with 11 bases separating them. The CDR3 is 14 residues long. CDR3 nucleotide sequence: TGTGCCAGCAGCTTAGTTTGGATCGGGGAGACCCAGTACTTC. The encoded protein is CASSLVWIGETQYF.

The chain combines TRBV6-5 with TRBJ2-7; 10 nucleotides match TRBD2. CDR3 length: 15 amino acids. CDR1 and CDR2 (germline): MNHEY, SVGAGI. V lost 2 bases and J lost 3; bases outside the gene matches: 4. CDR3 residues: CASSYGASGSYEQYF. The DNA for the CDR3 is TGTGCCAGCAGTTACGGGGCTAGCGGGAGCTACGAGCAGTACTTC.

The chain uses TRBV4-1 and TRBJ2-1; possibly TRBD1 for D (6 bases). The germline CDR1 and CDR2 sequences are MGHRA and YSYEKL. V was shortened by 0 bases and J by 9 bases, with 12 bases between the two germline ends. The CDR3 runs 14 residues. The CDR3 reads CASSQDPIGGEQFF. The CDR3 region has the DNA TGCGCCAGCAGCCAAGACCCAATAGGGGGTGAGCAGTTCTTC.

This clone was picked up a small number of times. CDR3: CASISTGGEGGYTF. Here the CDR3 DNA reads TGTGCCAGCATTTCTACAGGGGGCGAGGGCGGCTACACCTTC. V usage is TRBV28 and J usage is TRBJ1-2, with 9 bases aligning to TRBD1. The CDR3 loop spans 14 amino acids. Germline-derived CDR1 and CDR2 are MDHEN and SYDVKM. V was clipped by 7 bases and J by 8 bases; unmatched bases: 11.

This sequence joins TRBV4-1 and TRBJ2-7, with 9 bases aligning to TRBD1. V shed 1 base and J 6 bases; nucleotides not matched to a gene: 7. Germline lookup yields CDR1 MGHRA and CDR2 YSYEKL. The CDR3 is 15 amino acids. The CDR3 loop is CASSQARNRGLEQYF. The CDR3 nucleotides read TGCGCCAGCAGCCAAGCGAGGAACAGGGGGCTCGAGCAGTACTTC.

The chain recombines TRBV30 with TRBJ1-2; a possible D gene is TRBD1 (6 bases). V was trimmed by 2 bases and J by 4 bases, leaving 14 bases between them. Germline V gene sequence: CDR1 GTSNPN, CDR2 SVGIG (reference sequence). The CDR3 extends over 14 amino acids. The CDR3 region has the DNA TGTGCCTGGAGTAGCAGGGGTCGGGCCTATGGCTACACCTTC. Protein: CAWSSRGRAYGYTF. The whole variable domain, remainder taken from reference TRBV30 and TRBJ1-2, is SQTIHQWPATLVQPVGSPLSLECTVEGTSNPNLYWYRQAAGRGLQLLFYSVGIGQISSEVPQNLSASRPQDRQFILSSKKLLLSDSGFYLCAWSSRGRAYGYTFGSGTRLTVV.

DNA of the CDR3: TGTGCCAGCAATCTGGTAGAAGGCTACACCTTC. Translated: CASNLVEGYTF. V is TRBV2 and J is TRBJ1-2; D remains unclear. This CDR3 region has 11 residues. V gave up 7 bases and J gave up 8 bases, with 11 bases separating them. CDR1 and CDR2 (germline): SNHLY, FYNNEI.

The chain carries TRBV2 and TRBJ2-2, with 7 bases fitting TRBD1. CDR1 is SNHLY and CDR2 is FYNNEI in the germline V gene. V shed 8 bases, J shed 6 bases, and the junction held 12 bases outside the gene matches. The CDR3 has 15 amino acids. The CDR3 sequence: CASQEQGSWSGELFF. The CDR3 bases are TGTGCCAGCCAGGAACAGGGGTCGTGGTCCGGGGAGCTGTTTTTT.

The V gene is TRBV7-6, the J gene TRBJ2-1; TRBD2 is a possible D gene (5 bases). Trimming took off 2 bases at V and 5 bases at J, with 10 bases between the two ends. The CDR3 extends over 14 amino acids. Per germline, CDR1 SGHVS and CDR2 FNYEAQ. The CDR3 is CASSLNGGDNEQFF. The DNA of the CDR3 is TGTGCCAGCAGCTTAAATGGAGGCGACAATGAGCAGTTCTTC.

The V and J genes are TRBV3-1 (or the pseudogene TRBV3-2) and TRBJ1-1; a weak D match, TRBD1 (6 bases). V was clipped by 4 bases and J by 1 base, with 13 bases between them. CDR3 length equals 15 residues. Germline loops: CDR1 LGHDT, CDR2 YNNKEL (reference sequence). The CDR3, as DNA: TGTGCCAGCAGCCCAAGGGCAGGGGCGAACACTGAAGCTTTCTTT. This translates into CASSPRAGANTEAFF.